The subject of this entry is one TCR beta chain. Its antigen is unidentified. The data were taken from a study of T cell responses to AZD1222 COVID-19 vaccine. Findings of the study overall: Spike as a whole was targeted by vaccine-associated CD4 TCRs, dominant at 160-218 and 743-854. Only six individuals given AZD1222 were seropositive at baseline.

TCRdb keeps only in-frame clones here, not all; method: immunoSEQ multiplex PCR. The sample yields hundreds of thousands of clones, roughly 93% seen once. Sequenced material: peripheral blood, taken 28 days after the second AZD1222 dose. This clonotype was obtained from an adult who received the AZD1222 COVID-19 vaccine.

The CDR3: CASSPHPGASTEAFF. The CDR3 DNA reads TGTGCCAGCAGCCCCCACCCAGGGGCGAGTACTGAAGCTTTCTTT. The chain is built from TRBV28 and TRBJ1-1; tentatively, D is TRBD1 (6 bases). CDR1 and CDR2 (germline): MDHEN, SYDVKM. The V and J ends lost 6 bases and 5 bases respectively, with 19 bases between them. The CDR3 is 15 amino acids.